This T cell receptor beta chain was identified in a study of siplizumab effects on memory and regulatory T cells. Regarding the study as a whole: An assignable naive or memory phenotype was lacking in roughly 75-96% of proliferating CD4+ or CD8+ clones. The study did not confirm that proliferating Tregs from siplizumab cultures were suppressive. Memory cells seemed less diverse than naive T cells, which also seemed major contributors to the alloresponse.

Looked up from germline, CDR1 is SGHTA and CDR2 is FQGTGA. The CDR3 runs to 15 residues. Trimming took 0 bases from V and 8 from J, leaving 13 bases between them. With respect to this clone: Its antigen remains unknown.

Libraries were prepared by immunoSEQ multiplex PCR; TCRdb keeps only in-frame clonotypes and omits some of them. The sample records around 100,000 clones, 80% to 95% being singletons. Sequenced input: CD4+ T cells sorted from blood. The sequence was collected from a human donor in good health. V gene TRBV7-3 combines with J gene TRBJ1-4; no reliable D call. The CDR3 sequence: CASSLTGRTGEKLFF. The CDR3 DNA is TGTGCCAGCAGCTTAACTGGGCGGACCGGAGAAAAACTGTTTTTT.